This T cell receptor (beta chain) was recorded in a study of blood T cell repertoires in COVID-19. Overall study: Specimens from acute and convalescent COVID-19 originated in the United States, Italy and Spain. Sample material is recorded as cDNA or gDNA derived from T cells, B-cell-depleted T cells, or PBMCs.

Original handling: Scientists estimated how many nucleated cells there were by amplifying reference gene primers. This table comes from immunoSEQ multiplex PCR, and its TCRdb copy is limited to in-frame clones, with some not included. Clone size and the V and J calls come from that table; the DNA yielded D and trimming. The data contain 270,000 or so clones, approximately 88% of them singletons. The count of this clone is one. This sequence originates from a woman aged 40 to 50 who had recovered from COVID-19. Source material: peripheral blood.

CDR3 loop: CASSLGPEGGTQYF. CDR3 nucleotide sequence: TGCGCCAGCAGCTTGGGCCCCGAAGGCGGTACGCAGTATTTT. The chain employs TRBV5-1 and TRBJ2-3; D not certain. The CDR3 is 14 residues long. CDR1 and CDR2 from the germline V gene are SGHRS and YFSETQ. The V and J ends lost 0 bases and 8 bases respectively, with 13 bases between them.